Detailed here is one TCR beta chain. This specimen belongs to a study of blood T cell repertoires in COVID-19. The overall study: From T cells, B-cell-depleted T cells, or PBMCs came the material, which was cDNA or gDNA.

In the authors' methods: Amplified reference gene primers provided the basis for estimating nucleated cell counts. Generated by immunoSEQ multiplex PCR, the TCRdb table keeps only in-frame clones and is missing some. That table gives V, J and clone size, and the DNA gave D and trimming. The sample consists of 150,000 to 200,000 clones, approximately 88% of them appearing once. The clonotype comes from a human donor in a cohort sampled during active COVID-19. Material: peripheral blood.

The CDR3 reads CASSNPLQTGTQNNEQFF. The CDR3, as DNA: TGTGCCAGTAGTAACCCTCTTCAGACAGGGACGCAAAACAATGAGCAGTTCTTC. This chain links TRBV19 with TRBJ2-1; 7 nucleotides agree with TRBD1. V shed 4 bases, J shed 5 bases, and the junction held 17 bases outside the gene matches. Germline CDR1 LNHDA, CDR2 SQIVND (reference sequence). The CDR3 loop spans 18 amino acids.